This is a list of T cell receptor beta chains from one sample in a study of blood T cells in healthy people across ages. One entry per CDR3 protein, called by TCRdb with MiXCR from the 5' RACE reads. The sample lists over 700,000 distinct CDR3 sequences; around 25% were seen once. These data were also filed under a second study, of T cells of mothers and their children.

Sequenced input: blood. These receptors all come from a boy between 10 and 17 years old in good health. Both conserved end residues are part of each CDR3. The order of the fields is J gene, D gene, clone size, V gene, CDR3 DNA, CDR3 protein. D genes are given only for firm matches. The listing skips clone size in some rows; elsewhere it reads once, few, many or a size class.

J: TRBJ2-7; D: TRBD2; size: .; V: TRBV20-1; DNA: TGCAGTGCTAGTCCCGGGAGGGAGCAGTACTTC; CDR3: CSASPGREQYF
J: TRBJ2-5; D: TRBD2; size: .; V: TRBV12-3/TRBV12-4; DNA: TGTGCCAGCAGCCCGGTGAGCGGGGGGAACCAAGAGACCCAGTACTTC; CDR3: CASSPVSGGNQETQYF
J: TRBJ2-1; D: TRBD1; size: .; V: TRBV7-6; DNA: TGTGCCAGCAGCGACAGGGTTCCAAATGAGCAGTTCTTC; CDR3: CASSDRVPNEQFF
J: TRBJ2-5; D: .; size: .; V: TRBV27; DNA: TGTGCCAGCAGTTTATCGAGGGACATAGAGACCCAGTACTTC; CDR3: CASSLSRDIETQYF
J: TRBJ1-6; D: TRBD1; size: few; V: TRBV12-3/TRBV12-4; DNA: TGTGCCAGCAGGCTTACGACAGGGGGAAATTCACTCCTCCACTTT; CDR3: CASRLTTGGNSLLHF
J: TRBJ2-7; D: .; size: .; V: TRBV9; DNA: TGTGCCAGCAGCGACCGGGACGGGACCTCCTACGAGCAGTACTTC; CDR3: CASSDRDGTSYEQYF
J: TRBJ2-7; D: TRBD1; size: few; V: TRBV9; DNA: TGTGCCAGCAGTGCACGGGGACAGGCGATATACTTC; CDR3: CASSARGQAIYF
J: TRBJ1-1; D: .; size: few; V: TRBV2; DNA: TGTGCCAGCAGTGAAGGGCGAAGGGGCGTCAAAAAAGGGAACGCTGAAGCTTTCTTT; CDR3: CASSEGRRGVKKGNAEAFF
J: TRBJ2-5; D: .; size: .; V: TRBV4-1; DNA: TGCGCCAGCAGCCAAGAACACAGCCAAGAGACCCAGTACTTC; CDR3: CASSQEHSQETQYF
J: TRBJ2-7; D: .; size: .; V: TRBV29-1; DNA: TGCAGCGCTATGGGACGGGCACTACGGGAGCAGTACTTC; CDR3: CSAMGRALREQYF
J: TRBJ2-3; D: TRBD2; size: few; V: TRBV9; DNA: TGTGCCAGCAGCGTATGGGCGGGAGGGCCGTCAGATACGCAGTATTTT; CDR3: CASSVWAGGPSDTQYF
J: TRBJ2-5; D: .; size: few; V: TRBV25-1; DNA: TGTGCCAGCAGTGAACCAATAGGTGTGGAGACCCAGTACTTC; CDR3: CASSEPIGVETQYF
J: TRBJ1-1; D: .; size: few; V: TRBV7-2; DNA: TGTGCCAGCAGCCTTCAGGGTAGCACTGAAGCTTTCTTT; CDR3: CASSLQGSTEAFF
J: TRBJ2-5; D: TRBD2; size: .; V: TRBV2; DNA: TGTGCCAGCAGTGGGTTGGCTAGCGGGATTCAAGAGACCCAGTACTTC; CDR3: CASSGLASGIQETQYF
J: TRBJ2-1; D: TRBD2; size: few; V: TRBV11-1; DNA: TGTGCCAGCAGCTTCAGGGGCCTAGCGGGAGAGAATGAGCAGTTCTTC; CDR3: CASSFRGLAGENEQFF
J: TRBJ2-1; D: TRBD2; size: few; V: TRBV2; DNA: TGTGCCAGCAGTGAGGGCGGGGGTGACAATGAGCAGTTCTTC; CDR3: CASSEGGGDNEQFF
J: TRBJ2-5; D: .; size: few; V: TRBV7-2; DNA: TGTGCCAGCAGCTTAGTCAGGGGAGGGGAGGAGACCCAGTACTTC; CDR3: CASSLVRGGEETQYF
J: TRBJ2-7; D: TRBD2; size: .; V: TRBV6-5; DNA: TGTGCCAGCAGTTATCTTTCGGGGCGGGAGGCAGGCGAGCAGTACTTC; CDR3: CASSYLSGREAGEQYF
J: TRBJ2-2; D: TRBD1; size: once; V: TRBV29-1; DNA: TGCAGCGCCCTAGGGCTTACAGGGGGCCGAACCGGGGAGCTGTTTTTT; CDR3: CSALGLTGGRTGELFF
J: TRBJ1-1; D: .; size: .; V: TRBV19; DNA: TGTGCCAGTAGTATATGGGGGGAGGACACTGAAGCTTTCTTT; CDR3: CASSIWGEDTEAFF
J: TRBJ2-7; D: .; size: .; V: TRBV10-2; DNA: TGCGCCAGCGGGGCGTTCGACACCTACGAGCAGTACTTC; CDR3: CASGAFDTYEQYF
J: TRBJ2-5; D: .; size: few; V: TRBV5-1; DNA: TGCGCCAGCAGGTCGGACACAAGCCAAGAGACCCAGTACTTC; CDR3: CASRSDTSQETQYF
J: TRBJ2-1; D: .; size: .; V: TRBV29-1; DNA: TGCAGCGTTGAAGACCCCCACTTGAGGGAGGGGGTTTGGGGTCTATACGTGGATGAGCAGTTCTTC; CDR3: CSVEDPHLREGVWGLYVDEQFF
J: TRBJ2-7; D: .; size: .; V: TRBV15; DNA: TGTGCCACCAGCAGAGTAGGGCCCATCGAGCAGTACTTC; CDR3: CATSRVGPIEQYF